The 19 T cell receptor beta chains listed next were all sequenced from one sample in a study of cytomegalovirus exposure and HLA in healthy donors. It was with 60 Vbeta and 13 Jbeta primers that the PCR ran. The table came from immunoSEQ multiplex PCR; TCRdb's copy has only in-frame clones and leaves some out. The sample consists of approximately 180,000 clones, more than 60% of them appearing once. The sample was PBMCs. These TCRs come from a human donor in good health.

The J gene is TRBJ2-1, the V gene TRBV5-8; the match to TRBD1 covers 9 bases. Germline CDR1 reads SGHTS; CDR2 reads YDEGEE. The CDR3 has 15 amino acids. J was trimmed by 4 bases and V by 4 bases; bases with no gene match: 6. CDR3 DNA sequence: TGTGCCAGCAGCCCCGGGACAGGGATATACAATGAGCAGTTCTTC. Amino acid sequence: CASSPGTGIYNEQFF.

The rearrangement links TRBV7-9 to TRBJ1-1; TRBD1 might be the D (5 bases). The CDR3 spans 15 residues. Germline CDR1 reads SEHNR; CDR2 reads FQNEAQ (reference sequence). Trimming shortened V by 5 bases and J by 3 bases, and 16 bases separated the two germline ends. CDR3 nucleotide sequence: TGTGCCAGCAGCCCCAAACGGGGGGGGTACACTGAAGCTTTCTTT. Translated, it gives CASSPKRGGYTEAFF.

This rearrangement joins TRBV11-2 to TRBJ2-2; tentatively, D is TRBD2 (7 bases). The CDR3 spans 15 residues. CDR1 is SGHAT and CDR2 is FQNNGV in the germline V gene. The V end was cut by 5 bases, the J end by 5 bases, with 15 bases between. DNA for the CDR3: TGTGCCAGCAGCGTACAGGGAGGGAGGACCGGGGAGCTGTTTTTT. The encoded protein is CASSVQGGRTGELFF.

The J gene is TRBJ1-2, the V gene TRBV2; D possibly corresponds to TRBD1 (6 bases). CDR1 SNHLY and CDR2 FYNNEI come from the germline V gene. The CDR3 covers 14 residues. V lost 6 bases and J 2 bases, leaving 13 bases between the germline ends. CDR3 nucleotides: TGTGCCAGCAGGGGCCCCACAGGGAACTATGGCTACACCTTC. Translation gives CASRGPTGNYGYTF.

The V call is TRBV7-8, the J call TRBJ2-7, with 7 bases fitting TRBD1. The J segment lost 7 bases and the V segment lost 3 bases, leaving 6 bases of the junction unmatched. This CDR3 has 13 amino acids. The germline CDR1 and CDR2 sequences are SGHVS and FQNEAQ. The chain's CDR3 is CASSLTGLEEQYF. The CDR3 DNA reads TGTGCCAGCAGCTTGACAGGGCTCGAGGAGCAGTACTTC. The whole variable domain, remainder taken from reference TRBV7-8 and TRBJ2-7, is GAGVSQSPRYKVAKRGQDVALRCDPISGHVSLFWYQQALGQGPEFLTYFQNEAQLDKSGLPSDRFFAERPEGSVSTLKIQRTQQEDSAVYLCASSLTGLEEQYFGPGTRLTVT.

V usage is TRBV11-2 and J usage is TRBJ1-3, with D possibly being TRBD1 (5 bases). CDR3 length equals 13 residues. V was shortened by 3 bases and J by 6 bases, with 9 bases between the two germline ends. Germline CDR1 and CDR2: SGHAT and FQNNGV. CDR3 in DNA: TGTGCCAGCAGCTTCCGGGACTCAAACACCATATATTTT. It is translated as CASSFRDSNTIYF.

This clone was seen only a few times. This chain joins TRBV5-1 and TRBJ1-1; possibly TRBD1 for D (5 bases). The CDR3 is made up of 14 amino acids. CDR1 SGHRS and CDR2 YFSETQ come from the germline V gene. The V gene lost 0 bases and the J gene lost 11 bases, with 17 bases spanning the gap. CDR3 amino acids: CASSLGSGPSKAFF. CDR3 DNA: TGCGCCAGCAGCTTGGGGTCAGGGCCCTCGAAGGCTTTCTTT. Based on the CDR3 plus reference TRBV5-1 and TRBJ1-1, the full variable domain is KAGVTQTPRYLIKTRGQQVTLSCSPISGHRSVSWYQQTPGQGLQFLFEYFSETQRNKGNFPGRFSGRQFSNSRSEMNVSTLELGDSALYLCASSLGSGPSKAFFGQGTRLTVV.

The chain carries TRBV4-2 and TRBJ2-5; 9 nucleotides agree with TRBD1. Trimming cost V 4 bases and J 1 base; bases outside gene matches: 4. The germline gives CDR1 LGHNA, CDR2 YNFKEQ. This CDR3 is built from 15 residues. For the CDR3, the DNA is TGTGCCAGCAGCCTTGGACAGGGGCCCCAAGAGACCCAGTACTTC. Translating it yields CASSLGQGPQETQYF.

The rearrangement uses TRBV7-9 and TRBJ1-4; D is unresolved. V was shortened by 4 bases and J by 5 bases, with 5 bases between the two germline ends. The CDR3 has 12 residues. From germline, CDR1 is SEHNR and CDR2 FQNEAQ (reference sequence). The DNA of the CDR3 is TGTGCCAGCAGCTCGCTAAATGAAAAACTGTTTTTT. Translated: CASSSLNEKLFF. Using reference TRBV7-9 and TRBJ1-4 for the parts outside the CDR3, the full variable domain is DTGVSQNPRHKITKRGQNVTFRCDPISEHNRLYWYRQTLGQGPEFLTYFQNEAQLEKSRLLSDRFSAERPKGSFSTLEIQRTEQGDSAMYLCASSSLNEKLFFGSGTQLSVL.

The chain recombines TRBV7-2 with TRBJ1-5; D remains ambiguous. Germline assignment: CDR1 SGHTA and CDR2 FQGNSA. The CDR3 is made up of 15 amino acids. Deletions cut 1 base from V and 6 bases from J, with 13 bases between. CDR3: CASSLDSGRSQPQHF. The CDR3 region has the DNA TGTGCCAGCAGCTTAGATTCGGGGAGAAGTCAGCCCCAGCATTTT.

The chain carries TRBV9 and TRBJ1-1, with 10 positions matching TRBD1. The CDR3 runs 15 residues. With 0 bases clipped from V and 5 bases from J, the junction kept 4 bases outside the gene matches. CDR1 is SGDLS, CDR2 YYNGEE, per germline. This chain's CDR3 is CASSVAAGQGTEAFF. In nucleotides, the CDR3 is TGTGCCAGCAGCGTAGCTGCGGGACAGGGGACTGAAGCTTTCTTT. Full variable domain (rest looked up from reference TRBV9 and TRBJ1-1): DSGVTQTPKHLITATGQRVTLRCSPRSGDLSVYWYQQSLDQGLQFLIQYYNGEERAKGNILERFSAQQFPDLHSELNLSSLELGDSALYFCASSVAAGQGTEAFFGQGTRLTVV.

This rearrangement joins TRBV6-5 to TRBJ2-7; 11 bases are a match to TRBD2. V dropped 6 bases and J dropped 0; count of bases not matched to a gene: 4. This CDR3 is 15 amino acids long. The germline V gene has CDR1 MNHEY and CDR2 SVGAGI. The DNA of the CDR3 is TGTGCCAGCAGACTGACTAGCGGGGACTCCTACGAGCAGTACTTC. Its protein product is CASRLTSGDSYEQYF.

This rearrangement joins TRBV10-1 to TRBJ2-7, with 14 nucleotides matching TRBD2. V shed 4 bases, J shed 2 bases, and the junction held 7 bases outside the gene matches. The CDR3 totals 17 residues. Germline V lookup: CDR1 WNHNN, CDR2 SYGVQD (reference sequence). In DNA form, the CDR3 reads TGCGCCAGCAGTGTCGGCGAGACTAGCGGGGGGGCCTACGAGCAGTACTTC. Its protein product is CASSVGETSGGAYEQYF.

The chain employs TRBV18 and TRBJ1-2, with a possible D match to TRBD1 (5 bases). The germline CDR1 and CDR2 sequences are KGHSH and LQKENI. CDR3 length: 15 amino acids. V was shortened by 2 bases and J by 2 bases, with 12 bases between the two germline ends. This chain's CDR3 is CASSPGRGTNYGYTF. DNA of the CDR3: TGTGCCAGCTCACCAGGGCGGGGGACCAACTATGGCTACACCTTC. The full variable domain, in which reference TRBV18 and TRBJ1-2 provide the parts outside the CDR3, is NAGVMQNPRHLVRRRGQEARLRCSPMKGHSHVYWYRQLPEEGLKFMVYLQKENIIDESGMPKERFSAEFPKEGPSILRIQQVVRGDSAAYFCASSPGRGTNYGYTFGSGTRLTVV.

This clone was found a few times. The DNA for the CDR3 is TGTGCCAGCAGTAGGAGGGGGAACACTGAAGCTTTCTTT. Translation: CASSRRGNTEAFF. V and J are TRBV6-4 and TRBJ1-1; weak D call: TRBD1 (5 bases). Germline-derived CDR1 and CDR2 are MRHNA and SNTAGT. V gave up 5 bases and J gave up 1 base, with 8 bases separating them. This CDR3 comprises 13 residues.

This chain joins TRBV7-9 and TRBJ2-6; 7 bases agree with TRBD1. From germline, CDR1 is SEHNR and CDR2 FQNEAQ (reference sequence). J lost 0 bases, V lost 8 bases, and 16 bases had no gene match. The CDR3 is made up of 19 amino acids. The CDR3 here is CASWGTAVVPTSGANVLTF. CDR3 nucleotide sequence: TGTGCCAGCTGGGGGACAGCTGTGGTCCCCACCTCTGGGGCCAACGTCCTGACTTTC.

The CDR3 nucleotides are TGTGCCAGTAGTGGACCAGGGAGGGGGAACACTGAAGCTTTCTTT. Its translation is CASSGPGRGNTEAFF. The rearrangement links TRBV19 to TRBJ1-1, with D possibly being TRBD1 (5 bases). Germline V CDR1 and CDR2: LNHDA, SQIVND (reference sequence). V was pared by 5 bases and J by 1 base, with 14 bases between. The CDR3 sequence is 15 residues long.

This clone has only one observation. The junction shows a germline mismatch at one end, possibly a read error. CDR3 residues: CARSPRGADSPLHF. The CDR3 DNA reads as TGTGCCCGCTCACCACGGGGAGCGGATTCACCCCTCCACTTT. V and J are TRBV18 and TRBJ1-6; the D is unclear. CDR1 is KGHSH and CDR2 is LQKENI in the germline V gene. CDR3 length: 14 residues. Full variable domain (outside the CDR3, taken from reference TRBV18 and TRBJ1-6): NAGVMQNPRHLVRRRGQEARLRCSPMKGHSHVYWYRQLPEEGLKFMVYLQKENIIDESGMPKERFSAEFPKEGPSILRIQQVVRGDSAAYFCARSPRGADSPLHFGNGTRLTVT.

V is TRBV10-2 and J is TRBJ2-1; 11 bases match TRBD1. The germline V gene has CDR1 WSHSY and CDR2 SAAADI. The CDR3 has 14 residues. V shed 8 bases and J 2 bases; nucleotides not matched to a gene: 2. The CDR3 protein is CASGDRGAYNEQFF. In nucleotides, the CDR3 is TGCGCCAGCGGGGACAGGGGGGCCTACAATGAGCAGTTCTTC.